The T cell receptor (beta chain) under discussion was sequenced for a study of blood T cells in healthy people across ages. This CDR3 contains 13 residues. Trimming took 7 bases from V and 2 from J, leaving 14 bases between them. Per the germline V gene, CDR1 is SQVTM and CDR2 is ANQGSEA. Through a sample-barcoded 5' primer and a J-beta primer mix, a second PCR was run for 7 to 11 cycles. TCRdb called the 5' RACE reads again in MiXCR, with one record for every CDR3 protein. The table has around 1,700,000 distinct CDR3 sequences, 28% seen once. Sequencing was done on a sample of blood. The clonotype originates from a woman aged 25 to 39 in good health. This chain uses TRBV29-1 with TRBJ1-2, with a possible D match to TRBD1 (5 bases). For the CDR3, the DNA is TGCAGCGCCCAACGGGACGCAAACTATGGCTACACCTTC. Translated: CSAQRDANYGYTF. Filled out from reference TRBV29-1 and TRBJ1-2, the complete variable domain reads SAVISQKPSRDICQRGTSLTIQCQVDSQVTMMFWYRQQPGQSLTLIATANQGSEATYESGFVIDKFPISRPNLTFSTLTVSNMSPEDSSIYLCSAQRDANYGYTFGSGTRLTVV.